This entry describes one T cell receptor beta chain. The data belong to a study of T cell changes during pregnancy in multiple sclerosis. Clones were sequenced by immunoSEQ multiplex PCR, and TCRdb holds only the in-frame ones, with some missing. The table includes fewer than 70,000 clones, 85% to 95% detected once. This clonotype originated in a female donor with multiple sclerosis, enrolled in a pregnancy study. This material consisted of CD8+ T cells from peripheral blood mononuclear cells, taken in the third trimester of pregnancy.

Here the CDR3 reads CASSLFARGLAANTGELFF. CDR3 sequence (DNA): TGTGCCAGCAGCTTATTCGCCCGAGGACTAGCGGCTAACACCGGGGAGCTGTTTTTT. The chain joins TRBV7-6 to TRBJ2-2; TRBD2 aligns across 10 bases. The germline CDR1 and CDR2 sequences are SGHVS and FNYEAQ. This CDR3 has 19 amino acids. Unmatched junction bases numbered 11, after V lost 2 bases and J lost 2 bases.